These 13 T cell receptor beta chains originate from one sample sequenced in a study of blood T cell repertoires in COVID-19. Some clones are missing from TCRdb's copy, which holds only in-frame ones; the method was immunoSEQ multiplex PCR. The table records roughly 120,000 clones, roughly 82% of them present only once. Sequenced material: peripheral blood. These receptors were collected from a human donor in a cohort sampled during active COVID-19.

The chain has TRBV2 and TRBJ1-3; D is unclear. Trimming left V 10 bases short and J 7 bases short, with 14 bases between. CDR1 SNHLY and CDR2 FYNNEI come from the germline V gene. The CDR3 length is 12 residues. The CDR3: CATQIIRNTIYF. DNA of the CDR3: TGTGCCACACAGATAATACGGAACACCATATATTTT.

The gene calls are TRBV5-5 and TRBJ1-5; TRBD1 matches 8 bases. The CDR3 consists of 15 residues. J lost 5 bases, V lost 2 bases, and 6 bases had no gene match. Germline values: CDR1 SGHKS, CDR2 YYEKEE (reference sequence). CDR3 bases: TGTGCCAGCAGCTTCAGGACAGGGAGCGATCAGCCCCAGCATTTT. Protein sequence: CASSFRTGSDQPQHF.

The rearrangement joins TRBV2 to TRBJ2-5; 14 bases line up with TRBD2. The germline gives CDR1 SNHLY, CDR2 FYNNEI. The CDR3 covers 15 residues. V trimming: 6 bases; J trimming: 5 bases; junction bases outside the gene matches: 5. The chain's CDR3 is CASRPGLAGGETQYF. Written as DNA, the CDR3 is TGTGCCAGCAGACCCGGACTAGCGGGGGGTGAGACCCAGTACTTC.

The V call is TRBV4-1, the J call TRBJ1-4, with D maybe TRBD1 (5 bases). The germline V gene has CDR1 MGHRA and CDR2 YSYEKL. V gave up 1 base and J gave up 1 base, with 13 bases separating them. The CDR3 contains 17 residues. CDR3 residues: CASSQGGRVGTNEKLFF. In DNA form, the CDR3 reads TGCGCCAGCAGCCAAGGGGGGAGGGTAGGAACTAATGAAAAACTGTTTTTT.

The chain carries TRBV7-2 and TRBJ2-3; D may be TRBD2 (5 bases). Trimming stripped 5 bases from V and 6 bases from J, with 12 bases between. CDR3 length: 13 amino acids. Per the germline V gene, CDR1 is SGHTA and CDR2 is FQGNSA. The CDR3 loop is CASSRSREDTQYF. The CDR3 nucleotides read TGTGCCAGCAGCCGATCTAGGGAGGATACGCAGTATTTT.

The chain has TRBV12-3 or TRBV12-4 and TRBJ1-5, with D uncertain. The CDR3 covers 12 residues. Trimming cost V 6 bases and J 1 base, with 4 bases left between them. CDR3: CASSRSNQPQHF. CDR3 nucleotide sequence: TGTGCCAGCAGCAGGAGCAATCAGCCCCAGCATTTT.

The rearrangement links TRBV27 to TRBJ2-4; D is unresolved. Germline-derived CDR1 and CDR2 are MNHEY and SMNVEV (reference sequence). The CDR3 runs 13 residues. V gave up 8 bases and J gave up 1 base, with 9 bases separating them. CDR3 bases: TGTGCCAGCGGGCAACGGGCCAAAAACATTCAGTACTTC. It translates to CASGQRAKNIQYF.

The chain couples TRBV28 to TRBJ1-2; no firm D call. From germline, CDR1 is MDHEN and CDR2 SYDVKM. The CDR3 extends over 12 amino acids. With 1 base removed from V and 5 bases from J, the gap between germline ends came to 5 bases. The CDR3 DNA follows: TGTGCCAGCAGTTTATCAGATTATGGCTACACCTTC. Translation: CASSLSDYGYTF.

This clone showed up just a few times. This chain links TRBV28 with TRBJ1-4; 7 bases line up with TRBD1. The V gene end was trimmed by 6 bases and the J gene end by 10 bases; junction bases not matched to a gene: 11. Germline lookup yields CDR1 MDHEN and CDR2 SYDVKM. CDR3 size: 14 residues. CDR3 sequence: CASSTGTEVVKLFF. The CDR3, as DNA: TGTGCCAGCAGCACCGGGACAGAAGTGGTAAAACTGTTTTTT.

The chain employs TRBV29-1 and TRBJ2-3, with TRBD2 identical over 13 bases. V lost 7 bases, J lost 3 bases, and 7 bases stayed unmatched. In germline, CDR1 is SQVTM, CDR2 ANQGSEA. The CDR3 length is 15 residues. The CDR3 loop is CSASLAGGLTDTQYF. The DNA for the CDR3 is TGCAGCGCTTCACTAGCGGGGGGGCTGACAGATACGCAGTATTTT.

The chain links TRBV7-2 to TRBJ2-7; D is possibly TRBD1 (5 bases). With 1 base removed from V and 4 bases from J, the gap between germline ends came to 11 bases. The germline V gene encodes CDR1 SGHTA and CDR2 FQGNSA. This CDR3 region has 14 residues. CDR3 nucleotide sequence: TGTGCCAGCAGCTTAGTCGGGCAGGGTTACGAGCAGTACTTC. Translated, it gives CASSLVGQGYEQYF.

This sequence joins TRBV5-4 and TRBJ2-5; D is ambiguous. V was trimmed by 4 bases and J by 2 bases, leaving 9 bases between them. Germline CDR1 is SGHNT and CDR2 is YYREEE (reference sequence). This CDR3 is built from 13 residues. CDR3 sequence: CASSPSPQETQYF. The CDR3 nucleotides read TGTGCCAGCAGCCCAAGCCCTCAAGAGACCCAGTACTTC.

J is TRBJ2-5 and V is TRBV11-2, with 12 bases identical to TRBD2. Looked up from germline, CDR1 is SGHAT and CDR2 is FQNNGV. The CDR3 runs to 15 residues. V shed 6 bases, J shed 1 base, and the junction held 3 bases outside the gene matches. The CDR3 bases are TGTGCCAGCAGTCGACTAGCGGGGGCCCAAGAGACCCAGTACTTC. Residues: CASSRLAGAQETQYF. The entire variable domain, with the rest obtained from reference TRBV11-2 and TRBJ2-5, is as follows: EAGVAQSPRYKIIEKRQSVAFWCNPISGHATLYWYQQILGQGPKLLIQFQNNGVVDDSQLPKDRFSAERLKGVDSTLKIQPAKLEDSAVYLCASSRLAGAQETQYFGPGTRLLVL.